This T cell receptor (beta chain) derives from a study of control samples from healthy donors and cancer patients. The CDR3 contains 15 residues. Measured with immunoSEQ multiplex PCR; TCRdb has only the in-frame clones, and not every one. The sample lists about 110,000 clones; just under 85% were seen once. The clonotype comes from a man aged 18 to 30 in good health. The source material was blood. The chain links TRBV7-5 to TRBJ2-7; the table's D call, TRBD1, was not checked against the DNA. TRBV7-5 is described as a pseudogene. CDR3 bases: TGTGCCAGAAGCTTGACCCATGACAGGGCCTACGAGCAGTACGTC. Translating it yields CARSLTHDRAYEQYV.